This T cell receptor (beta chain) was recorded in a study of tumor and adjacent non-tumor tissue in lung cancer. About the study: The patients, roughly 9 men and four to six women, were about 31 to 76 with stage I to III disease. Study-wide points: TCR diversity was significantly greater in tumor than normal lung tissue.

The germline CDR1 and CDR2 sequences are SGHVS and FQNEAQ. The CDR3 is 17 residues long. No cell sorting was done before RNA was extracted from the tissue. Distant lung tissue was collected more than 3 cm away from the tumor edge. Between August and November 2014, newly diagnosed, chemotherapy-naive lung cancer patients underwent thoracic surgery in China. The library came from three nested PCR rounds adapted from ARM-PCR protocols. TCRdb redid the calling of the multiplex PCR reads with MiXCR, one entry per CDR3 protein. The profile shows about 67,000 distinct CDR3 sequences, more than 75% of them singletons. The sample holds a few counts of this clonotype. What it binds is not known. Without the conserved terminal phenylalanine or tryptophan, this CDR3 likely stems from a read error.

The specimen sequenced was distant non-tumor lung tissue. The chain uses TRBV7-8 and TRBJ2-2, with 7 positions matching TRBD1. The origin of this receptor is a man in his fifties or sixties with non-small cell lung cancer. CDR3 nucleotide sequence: TGTGCCAGCAGCTCGCCTCGGACAGGCTTGAACACTGGGGAGCTGTTTTTA. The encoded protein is CASSSPRTGLNTGELFL.